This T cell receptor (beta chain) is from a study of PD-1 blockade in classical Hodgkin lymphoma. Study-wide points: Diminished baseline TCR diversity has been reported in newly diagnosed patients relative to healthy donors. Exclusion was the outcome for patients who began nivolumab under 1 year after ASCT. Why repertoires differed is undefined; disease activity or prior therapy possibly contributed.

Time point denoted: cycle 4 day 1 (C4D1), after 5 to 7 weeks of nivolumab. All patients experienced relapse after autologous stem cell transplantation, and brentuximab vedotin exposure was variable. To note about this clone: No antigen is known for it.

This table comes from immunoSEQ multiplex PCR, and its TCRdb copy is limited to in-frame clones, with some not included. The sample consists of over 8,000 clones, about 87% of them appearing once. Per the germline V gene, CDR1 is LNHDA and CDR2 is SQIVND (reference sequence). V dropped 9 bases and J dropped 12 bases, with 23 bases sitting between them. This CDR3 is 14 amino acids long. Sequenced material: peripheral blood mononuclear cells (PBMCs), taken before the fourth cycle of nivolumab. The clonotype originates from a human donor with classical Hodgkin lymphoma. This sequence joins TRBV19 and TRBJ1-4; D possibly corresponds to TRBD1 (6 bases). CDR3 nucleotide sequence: TGTGCCAGCCAAACGAGGACAGCCGTCAATGAACTGTTTTTT. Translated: CASQTRTAVNELFF.